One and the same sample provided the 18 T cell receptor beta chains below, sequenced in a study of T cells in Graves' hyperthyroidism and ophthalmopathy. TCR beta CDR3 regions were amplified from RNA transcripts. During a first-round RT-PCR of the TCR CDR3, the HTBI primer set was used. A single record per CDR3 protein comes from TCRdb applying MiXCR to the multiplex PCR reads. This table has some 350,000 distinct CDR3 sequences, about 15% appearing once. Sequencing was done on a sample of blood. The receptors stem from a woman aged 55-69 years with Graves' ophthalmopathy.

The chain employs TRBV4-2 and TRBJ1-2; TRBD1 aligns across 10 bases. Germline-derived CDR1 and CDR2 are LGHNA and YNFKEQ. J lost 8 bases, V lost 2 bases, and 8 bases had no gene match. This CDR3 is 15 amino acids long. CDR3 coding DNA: TGTGCCAGCAGCCAATCGCCGGGACAGGGGTCCGGCTACACCTTC. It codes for CASSQSPGQGSGYTF.

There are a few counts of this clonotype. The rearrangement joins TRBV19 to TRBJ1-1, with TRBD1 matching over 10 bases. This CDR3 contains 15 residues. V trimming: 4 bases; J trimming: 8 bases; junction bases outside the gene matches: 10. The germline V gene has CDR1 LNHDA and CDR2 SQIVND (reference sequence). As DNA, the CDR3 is TGTGCCAGTAGTAACCGTGACAGGGGGCGGACCGAAGCTTTCTTT. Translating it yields CASSNRDRGRTEAFF.

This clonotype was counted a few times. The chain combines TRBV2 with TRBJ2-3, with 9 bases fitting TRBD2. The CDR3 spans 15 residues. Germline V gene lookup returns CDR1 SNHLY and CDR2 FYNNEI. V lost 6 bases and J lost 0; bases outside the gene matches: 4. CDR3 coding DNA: TGTGCCAGCAGGAAGACTAGCGGAAGCACAGATACGCAGTATTTT. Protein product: CASRKTSGSTDTQYF.

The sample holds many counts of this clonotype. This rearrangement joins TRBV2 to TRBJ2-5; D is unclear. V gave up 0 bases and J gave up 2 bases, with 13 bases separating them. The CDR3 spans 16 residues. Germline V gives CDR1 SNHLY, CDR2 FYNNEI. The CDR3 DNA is TGTGCCAGCAGTGAAGCGCTTGCGGCGAGACAAGAGACCCAGTACTTC. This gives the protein CASSEALAARQETQYF.

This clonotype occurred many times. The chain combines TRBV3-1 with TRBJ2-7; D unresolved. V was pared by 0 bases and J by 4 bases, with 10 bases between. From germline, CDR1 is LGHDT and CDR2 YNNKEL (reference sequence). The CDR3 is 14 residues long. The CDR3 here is CASSQDRTPYEQYF. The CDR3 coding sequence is TGTGCCAGCAGCCAAGATCGGACGCCTTACGAGCAGTACTTC.

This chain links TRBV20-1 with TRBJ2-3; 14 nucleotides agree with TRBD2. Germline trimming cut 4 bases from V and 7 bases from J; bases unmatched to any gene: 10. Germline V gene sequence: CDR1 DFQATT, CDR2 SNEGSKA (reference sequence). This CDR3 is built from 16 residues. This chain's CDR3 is CSAINRLAGGANTQYF. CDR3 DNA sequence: TGCAGTGCTATCAACCGACTAGCGGGAGGGGCCAATACGCAGTATTTT.

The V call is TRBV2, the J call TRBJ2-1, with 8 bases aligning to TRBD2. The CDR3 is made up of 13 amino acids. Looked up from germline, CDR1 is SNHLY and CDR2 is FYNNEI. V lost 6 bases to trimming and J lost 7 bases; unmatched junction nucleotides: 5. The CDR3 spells CASRRSGSNEQFF. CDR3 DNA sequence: TGTGCCAGCAGGCGAAGCGGGAGTAATGAGCAGTTCTTC.

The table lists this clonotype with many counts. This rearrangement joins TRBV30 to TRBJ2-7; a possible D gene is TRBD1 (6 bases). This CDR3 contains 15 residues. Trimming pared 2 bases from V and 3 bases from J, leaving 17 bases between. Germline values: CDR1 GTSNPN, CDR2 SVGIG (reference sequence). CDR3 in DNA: TGTGCCTGGAGTCGATCCGGACAGTTTTACTACGAGCAGTACTTC. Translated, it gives CAWSRSGQFYYEQYF. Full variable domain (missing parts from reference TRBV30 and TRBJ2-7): SQTIHQWPATLVQPVGSPLSLECTVEGTSNPNLYWYRQAAGRGLQLLFYSVGIGQISSEVPQNLSASRPQDRQFILSSKKLLLSDSGFYLCAWSRSGQFYYEQYFGPGTRLTVT.

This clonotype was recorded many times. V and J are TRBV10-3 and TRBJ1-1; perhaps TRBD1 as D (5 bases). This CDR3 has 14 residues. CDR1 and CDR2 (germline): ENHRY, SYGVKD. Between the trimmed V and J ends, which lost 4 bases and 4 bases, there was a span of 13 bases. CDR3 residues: CAISGGGGVTEAFF. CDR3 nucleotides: TGTGCCATCAGTGGGGGGGGAGGGGTCACTGAAGCTTTCTTT.

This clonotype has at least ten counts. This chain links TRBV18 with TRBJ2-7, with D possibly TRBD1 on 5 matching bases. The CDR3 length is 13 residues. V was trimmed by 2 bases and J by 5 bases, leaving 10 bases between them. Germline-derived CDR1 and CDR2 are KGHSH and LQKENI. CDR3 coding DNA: TGTGCCAGCTCACCAGGCCAGGGCGACGAGCAGTACTTC. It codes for CASSPGQGDEQYF. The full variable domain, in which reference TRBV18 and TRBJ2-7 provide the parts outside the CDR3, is NAGVMQNPRHLVRRRGQEARLRCSPMKGHSHVYWYRQLPEEGLKFMVYLQKENIIDESGMPKERFSAEFPKEGPSILRIQQVVRGDSAAYFCASSPGQGDEQYFGPGTRLTVT.

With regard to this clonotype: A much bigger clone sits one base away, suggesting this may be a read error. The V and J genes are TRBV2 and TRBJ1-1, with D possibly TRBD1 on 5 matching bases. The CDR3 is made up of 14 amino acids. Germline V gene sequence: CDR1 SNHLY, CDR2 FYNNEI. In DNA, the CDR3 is TGTGCCCGCGGCCCGCCCTGGGGGAACACTGAAGCTCTCTTT. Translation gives CARGPPWGNTEALF.

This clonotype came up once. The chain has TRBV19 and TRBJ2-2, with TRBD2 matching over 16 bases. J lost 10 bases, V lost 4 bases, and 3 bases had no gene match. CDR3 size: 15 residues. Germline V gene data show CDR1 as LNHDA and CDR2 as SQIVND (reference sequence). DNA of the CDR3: TGTGCCAGTAGTACCGGGACTAGCGGGAGGGAGGAGCTGTTTTTT. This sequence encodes CASSTGTSGREELFF.

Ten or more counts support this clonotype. The CDR3 loop is CAWSRGGRQETQYF. The CDR3 DNA reads as TGTGCCTGGAGCAGGGGGGGCAGGCAAGAGACCCAGTACTTC. The rearrangement links TRBV30 to TRBJ2-5; D assignment may be TRBD1 or TRBD2 (7 bases each). The CDR3 runs 14 residues. Trimming removed 3 bases at V and 2 bases at J, with 13 bases between. Germline lookup yields CDR1 GTSNPN and CDR2 SVGIG (reference sequence).

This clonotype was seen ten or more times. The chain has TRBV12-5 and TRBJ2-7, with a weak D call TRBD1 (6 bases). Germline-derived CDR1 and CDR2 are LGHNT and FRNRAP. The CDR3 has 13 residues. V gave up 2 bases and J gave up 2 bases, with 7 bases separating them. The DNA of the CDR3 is TGTGCTAGTGGTTTGTCAGGGGCCTACGAGCAGTACTTC. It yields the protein CASGLSGAYEQYF.

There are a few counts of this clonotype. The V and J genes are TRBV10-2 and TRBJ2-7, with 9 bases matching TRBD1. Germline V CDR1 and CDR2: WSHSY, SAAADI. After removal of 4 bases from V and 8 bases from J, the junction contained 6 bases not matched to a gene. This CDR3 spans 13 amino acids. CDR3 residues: CASSAAGTGQQYF. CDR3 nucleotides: TGCGCCAGCAGTGCCGCCGGGACAGGGCAGCAGTACTTC.

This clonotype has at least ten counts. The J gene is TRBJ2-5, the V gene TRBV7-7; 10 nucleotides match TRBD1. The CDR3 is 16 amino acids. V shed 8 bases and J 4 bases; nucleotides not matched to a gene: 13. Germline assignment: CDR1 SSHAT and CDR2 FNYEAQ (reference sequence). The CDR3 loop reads CASSPSRGQGGETQYF. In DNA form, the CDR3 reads TGTGCCAGCTCACCCTCGCGCGGACAGGGGGGAGAGACCCAGTACTTC.

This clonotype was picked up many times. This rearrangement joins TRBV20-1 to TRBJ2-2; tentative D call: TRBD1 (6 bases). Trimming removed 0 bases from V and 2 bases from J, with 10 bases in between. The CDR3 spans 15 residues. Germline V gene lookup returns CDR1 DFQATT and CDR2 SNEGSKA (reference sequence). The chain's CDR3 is CSAREDSLNTGELFF. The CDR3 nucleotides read TGCAGTGCTAGAGAGGACAGCTTAAACACCGGGGAGCTGTTTTTT.

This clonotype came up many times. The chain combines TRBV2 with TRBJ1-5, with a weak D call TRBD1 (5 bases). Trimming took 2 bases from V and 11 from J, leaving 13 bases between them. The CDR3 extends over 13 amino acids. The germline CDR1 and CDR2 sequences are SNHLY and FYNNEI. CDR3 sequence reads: CASSERSLGAQHF. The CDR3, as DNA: TGTGCCAGCAGTGAACGGAGCTTGGGGGCCCAGCATTTT.